The 15 T cell receptor beta chains below come from one sample, sequenced in a study of PD-1 blockade in classical Hodgkin lymphoma. The table came from immunoSEQ multiplex PCR; TCRdb's copy has only in-frame clones and leaves some out. The table includes 23,000 or so clones, more than 80% detected once. There was relapse after autologous stem cell transplantation in every patient, and there was variation in brentuximab vedotin exposure. The source material was peripheral blood mononuclear cells (PBMCs), sampled before the second cycle of nivolumab. The receptors shown here come from a human donor with classical Hodgkin lymphoma.

The V gene is TRBV7-2, the J gene TRBJ2-3; a weak D match, TRBD1 (6 bases). Germline V lookup: CDR1 SGHTA, CDR2 FQGNSA. This CDR3 is 16 amino acids long. The V and J ends lost 5 bases and 2 bases respectively, with 17 bases between them. In DNA, the CDR3 is TGTGCCAGCAGCCCATGGGACATCCCTCCCACAGATACGCAGTATTTT. It specifies CASSPWDIPPTDTQYF.

This clone was seen only a few times. V is TRBV29-1 and J is TRBJ2-3, with 11 nucleotides matching TRBD2. Germline V lookup: CDR1 SQVTM, CDR2 ANQGSEA. The V and J ends lost 3 bases and 5 bases, in that order; junction bases with no gene match: 7. The CDR3 has 15 amino acids. The CDR3 region has the DNA TGCAGCGTTGATGAACTAGCGGGGGCGATAGATACGCAGTATTTT. It is translated as CSVDELAGAIDTQYF.

The chain's CDR3 is CASSMVQENTGELFF. In nucleotides, the CDR3 is TGTGCCAGTAGTATGGTCCAGGAGAACACCGGGGAGCTGTTTTTT. The chain uses TRBV19 and TRBJ2-2; D is ambiguous. This CDR3 is 15 amino acids long. Germline V gene data show CDR1 as LNHDA and CDR2 as SQIVND (reference sequence). With 3 bases removed from V and 1 base from J, the gap between germline ends came to 9 bases. The full variable domain, in which reference TRBV19 and TRBJ2-2 provide the parts outside the CDR3, is DGGITQSPKYLFRKEGQNVTLSCEQNLNHDAMYWYRQDPGQGLRLIYYSQIVNDFQKGDIAEGYSVSREKKESFPLTVTSAQKNPTAFYLCASSMVQENTGELFFGEGSRLTVL.

This chain joins TRBV5-4 and TRBJ2-2; unclear D gene. The CDR3 sequence is 14 residues long. Germline V gene lookup returns CDR1 SGHNT and CDR2 YYREEE (reference sequence). Trimming removed 0 bases at V and 1 base at J, with 4 bases between. Here the CDR3 DNA reads TGTGCCAGCAGCTTGGTTAGGAACACCGGGGAGCTGTTTTTT. This sequence encodes CASSLVRNTGELFF.

This rearrangement joins TRBV5-1 to TRBJ2-3; unclear D gene. V lost 5 bases and J lost 6, with 19 bases in between. The CDR3 consists of 15 residues. Per the germline V gene, CDR1 is SGHRS and CDR2 is YFSETQ. The CDR3 bases are TGCGCCAGCAGTTCAACAGACCGGCTTGGTGATACGCAGTATTTT. It codes for CASSSTDRLGDTQYF.

The rearrangement links TRBV9 to TRBJ2-7; TRBD1 might be the D (6 bases). Trimming stripped 3 bases from V and 4 bases from J, with 17 bases between. Looked up from germline, CDR1 is SGDLS and CDR2 is YYNGEE. This CDR3 is 15 amino acids long. CDR3 nucleotides: TGTGCCAGCAGCGCCGGTGGGGGCGCATCGTACGAGCAGTACTTC. It specifies CASSAGGGASYEQYF.

The chain employs TRBV7-3 and TRBJ2-2; 11 bases match TRBD2. Germline V lookup: CDR1 SGHTA, CDR2 FQGTGA. The junction had 0 bases not matched to a gene; V was cut back by 3 bases and J by 0 bases. The CDR3 covers 16 residues. The CDR3 bases are TGTGCCAGCAGCTTGGGACTAGCGGCGAACACCGGGGAGCTGTTTTTT. This sequence encodes CASSLGLAANTGELFF.

This clone has only a few counts. The rearrangement uses TRBV13 and TRBJ1-3, with 7 bases aligning to TRBD1. Germline CDR1 reads PRHDT; CDR2 reads FYEKMQ (reference sequence). Trimming at V came to 5 bases and at J to 2 bases, leaving 3 bases not matched to a gene. The CDR3 is 14 residues long. DNA of the CDR3: TGTGCCAGCAGCACCAGGGGGGCTGGAAACACCATATATTTT. The encoded protein is CASSTRGAGNTIYF.

V is TRBV7-9 and J is TRBJ1-2; 7 bases agree with TRBD1. The CDR3 loop spans 13 amino acids. V lost 3 bases, J lost 6 bases, and 4 bases stayed unmatched. CDR1 and CDR2 (germline): SEHNR, FQNEAQ (reference sequence). The CDR3 DNA is TGTGCCAGCAGCTTGACACAGGGGAATGGCTACACCTTC. This codes for CASSLTQGNGYTF.

CDR3 bases: TGTGCCAGCAGTGCCAACCGGGACAGGGAAGGCTATGGCTACACCTTC. This encodes CASSANRDREGYGYTF. J is TRBJ1-2 and V is TRBV6-1, with 9 positions matching TRBD1. V shed 4 bases, J shed 4 bases, and the junction held 10 bases outside the gene matches. Germline assignment: CDR1 MNHNS and CDR2 SASEGT. There are 16 residues in the CDR3.

This rearrangement joins TRBV15 to TRBJ1-2; D gene unclear. Trimming stripped 1 base from V and 7 bases from J, with 16 bases between. The CDR3 has 15 residues. Germline CDR1 is LNHNV and CDR2 is YYDKDF (reference sequence). The CDR3 loop reads CATSRVWQDASGYTF. In nucleotides, the CDR3 is TGTGCCACCAGCAGAGTATGGCAGGACGCGAGTGGCTACACCTTC.

The rearrangement links TRBV6-6 to TRBJ2-7; no reliable D call. CDR1 is MNHNY, CDR2 SVGAGI, per germline (reference sequence). Trimming took 0 bases from V and 3 from J, leaving 12 bases between them. The CDR3 has 15 residues. CDR3 residues: CASSYSLPDVYEQYF. DNA for the CDR3: TGTGCCAGCAGTTACTCGTTGCCGGACGTCTACGAGCAGTACTTC.

This clone was seen only once. The J gene is TRBJ2-2, the V gene TRBV4-3, with D uncertain. The CDR3 contains 14 residues. Germline assignment: CDR1 LGHNA and CDR2 YSLEER. V lost 0 bases, J lost 4 bases, and 6 bases lay in between. CDR3 region: CASSQDWATGELFF. The DNA of the CDR3 is TGCGCCAGCAGCCAAGATTGGGCCACCGGGGAGCTGTTTTTT.

This rearrangement joins TRBV6-5 to TRBJ2-7; D is undetermined. V dropped 8 bases and J dropped 12 bases, with 17 bases sitting between them. From germline, CDR1 is MNHEY and CDR2 SVGAGI. CDR3 size: 11 residues. DNA of the CDR3: TGTGCCAGCTCGTACTTCGGACGGAGGTACTTC. The encoded protein is CASSYFGRRYF.

The gene calls are TRBV6-6 and TRBJ2-3; 10 bases map to TRBD2. Germline assignment: CDR1 MNHNY and CDR2 SVGAGI (reference sequence). The CDR3 sequence is 14 residues long. V shed 2 bases and J 7 bases; nucleotides not matched to a gene: 3. The chain's CDR3 is CASSYSGGAYTQYF. Here the CDR3 DNA reads TGTGCCAGCAGTTACAGCGGGGGGGCATATACGCAGTATTTT.